This is a list of T cell receptor beta chains from one sample in a study of blood T cell repertoires in COVID-19. The method was immunoSEQ multiplex PCR; TCRdb's version includes in-frame clones alone and lacks a portion of them. The sample holds roughly 55,000 clones; more than 75% are singletons and the top ten take 6.9%. Sequences were obtained from peripheral blood. The receptors derive from a man aged 60 to 75 with active or convalescent COVID-19. Each CDR3 is given with its conserved first and last residue. The D gene is left open where the match is weak. A row's size may be missing; if present it is once, few, many or a size class.

>TRBV5-1|-|-|TRBJ2-5
TGCGCCAGCAAAGGGGGTGGCAGCCAAGAGACCCAGTACTTC
CASKGGGSQETQYF
>TRBV29-1|-|-|TRBJ1-2
TGCAGCGTTGGCGTGGGGGGGCTCTATGGCTACACCTTC
CSVGVGGLYGYTF
>TRBV19|-|TRBD1|TRBJ1-2
TGTGCCAGCTCAGGGGGCGGAGAGACCTATGGAGGCTACACCTTC
CASSGGGETYGGYTF
>TRBV19|-|TRBD2|TRBJ2-2
TGTGCCAGTAGTACCGCAAGCCTAGCGGGGGGGTACACCGGGGAGCTGTTTTTT
CASSTASLAGGYTGELFF
>TRBV27|-|-|TRBJ1-4
TGTGCCAGCAGTTCGATCGGGACAAGCAATGAAAAACTGTTTTTT
CASSSIGTSNEKLFF
>TRBV6-2/TRBV6-3|-|TRBD1|TRBJ1-2
TGTGCCAGCAGTTACTCGTCAGGGGGCAGCTATGGCTACACCTTC
CASSYSSGGSYGYTF
>TRBV6-1|-|-|TRBJ1-2
TGTGCCAGCAGTGAAGCGCGTGCGTTTCGGGGCTACACCTTC
CASSEARAFRGYTF
>TRBV21-1|-|-|TRBJ2-3
TGTGCCAGCTACTTATTATGGGGACTCGCAGCGGGAGAGAACACAGATACGCAGTATTTT
CASYLLWGLAAGENTDTQYF
>TRBV6-5|-|TRBD1|TRBJ2-4
TGTGCCAGCAGAAGACAGGGGGCCAAAAACATTCAGTACTTC
CASRRQGAKNIQYF
>TRBV19|-|-|TRBJ1-5
TGTGCCAGTAGCACAGGATCGGGGAGGATTATTGATCAGCCCCAGCATTTT
CASSTGSGRIIDQPQHF
>TRBV6-4|-|-|TRBJ2-3
TGTGCCAGCAGTGTGGGCCCCGTGCAGTATTTT
CASSVGPVQYF
>TRBV6-6|-|TRBD2|TRBJ2-5
TGTGCCAGCAGTTACACGGGACTAGCGAGGGAGACCCAGTACTTC
CASSYTGLARETQYF
>TRBV19|-|-|TRBJ1-2
TGTGCCAGTAGTATTGGGCCAAATACTAACTATGGCTACACCTTC
CASSIGPNTNYGYTF
>TRBV12-3/TRBV12-4|-|-|TRBJ1-2
TGTGCCAGCGGTTCAGATAACTATGGCTACACCTTC
CASGSDNYGYTF
>TRBV19|-|TRBD1|TRBJ2-6
TGTGCCAGTAGTTCCAGGGGGCTCCCCTCTGGGGCCAACGTCCTGACTTTC
CASSSRGLPSGANVLTF
>TRBV6-5|-|-|TRBJ2-3
TGTGCCAGCAGTTACGGGCGATTAAGCACAGATACGCAGTATTTT
CASSYGRLSTDTQYF
>TRBV12-3/TRBV12-4|once|-|TRBJ1-1
TGTGCCAGCACGAGTCGCGCATGGACTGAAGCTTTCTTT
CASTSRAWTEAFF
>TRBV27|-|TRBD1|TRBJ2-5
TGTGCCAGCAGTTTCGGGTCACAGGGGACAGAGACCCAGTACTTC
CASSFGSQGTETQYF
>TRBV4-1|-|-|TRBJ1-5
TGCGCCAGCAGCCAAGACAGGGGACGTCAGCCCCAGCATTTT
CASSQDRGRQPQHF
>TRBV5-6|-|-|TRBJ1-1
TGTGCCAGCAGCTTGGATGCGGGAGAAGCTTTCTTT
CASSLDAGEAFF
>TRBV7-2|-|-|TRBJ1-4
TGTGCCAGCAGCCCTTACGGCCAGGTGGAAAAACTGTTTTTT
CASSPYGQVEKLFF
>TRBV6-4|-|TRBD2|TRBJ2-1
TGTGCCAGCAGTGACTCAGGAAGACTAGCAGATTACAATGAGCAGTTCTTC
CASSDSGRLADYNEQFF
>TRBV11-2|-|-|TRBJ1-2
TGTGCCAGCAGCTCCCAGACAGCCTATGGCTACACCTTC
CASSSQTAYGYTF
>TRBV28|-|TRBD2|TRBJ2-1
TGTGCCAGCAGTTTAGGCGGACTAGCAGTCAATGAGCAGTTCTTC
CASSLGGLAVNEQFF
>TRBV24-1|-|TRBD1|TRBJ2-5
TGTGCCACCAGTGACTACAGGGGGCAGGAGACCCAGTACTTC
CATSDYRGQETQYF
>TRBV5-1|-|TRBD1|TRBJ1-2
TGCGCCAGCAGCTCGATGACAGGGGGTAACTCTGGCTACACCTTC
CASSSMTGGNSGYTF
>TRBV12-3/TRBV12-4|-|-|TRBJ1-2
TGTGCCAGCAGCCGTAACTATGGCTACACCTTC
CASSRNYGYTF
>TRBV15|-|-|TRBJ1-1
TGTGCCACCAGCAGAGATCCGTCTCGGAACACTGAAGCTTTCTTT
CATSRDPSRNTEAFF
>TRBV10-2|-|TRBD2|TRBJ2-3
TGCGCCAGCCTGGGGACTAGCGGGGGGGCCGGTACAGATACGCAGTATTTT
CASLGTSGGAGTDTQYF
>TRBV7-8|-|-|TRBJ2-3
TGTGCCAGCAGCTTAGACTCAGATACGCAGTATTTT
CASSLDSDTQYF
>TRBV9|-|-|TRBJ2-5
TGTGCCAGCAGCGTAGGGGCAGGGGAAGAGACCCAGTACTTC
CASSVGAGEETQYF
>TRBV28|once|TRBD1|TRBJ1-2
TGTGCCAGCAACCTAGGACAGGGGGCTTCGGGCTACACCTTC
CASNLGQGASGYTF
>TRBV3-1/TRBV3-2|-|TRBD2|TRBJ2-7
TGTGCCAGCAGCCTCAGGACTAGCGGGCCCTACGAGCAGTACTTC
CASSLRTSGPYEQYF
>TRBV28|-|TRBD2|TRBJ2-7
TGTGCCAGCAGTAGCCACGGGGGGGGAGCCTACGAGCAGTACTTC
CASSSHGGGAYEQYF
>TRBV24-1|-|TRBD1|TRBJ2-5
TGTGCCACCAGTGATGGACAGGGAAAGAGCCAAGAGACCCAGTACTTC
CATSDGQGKSQETQYF
>TRBV10-3|few|-|TRBJ1-2
TGTGCCATCAGTGAGTCCGGGGACTATGGCTACACCTTC
CAISESGDYGYTF
>TRBV6-5|once|TRBD1|TRBJ1-1
TGTGCCAGCAGTTCCTTGGGACAGCCGAACACTGAAGCTTTCTTT
CASSSLGQPNTEAFF
>TRBV6-2/TRBV6-3|-|TRBD1|TRBJ1-2
TGTGCCAGCAGCCCTCGGACAGGGAATGACTATGGCTACACCTTC
CASSPRTGNDYGYTF
>TRBV5-6|-|-|TRBJ2-5
TGTGCCAGCAGCTTAGGGGGTACGGAGACCCAGTACTTC
CASSLGGTETQYF
>TRBV14|-|-|TRBJ1-2
TGTGCCAGCAGCCAAGATTTCAGGGCTAACTATGGCTACACCTTC
CASSQDFRANYGYTF
>TRBV28|-|-|TRBJ2-7
TGTGCCAGCGGGAGACTCGGGGGTGAGCAGTACTTC
CASGRLGGEQYF
>TRBV4-1|-|TRBD2|TRBJ2-3
TGCGCCAGCAGCCAAGGACTAGCGGGCACATATACGCAGTATTTT
CASSQGLAGTYTQYF
>TRBV18|-|TRBD1|TRBJ1-2
TGTGCCAGCTCACCTCCAACAGGGGACGCGCATGGCTACACCTTC
CASSPPTGDAHGYTF
>TRBV28|-|-|TRBJ1-5
TGTGCCAGCCTCCTATCTCCTGTTAGCAATCAGCCCCAGCATTTT
CASLLSPVSNQPQHF
>TRBV5-1|-|TRBD1|TRBJ2-6
TGCGCCAGCAGCGCGGGACAGGGATTCTCTGGGGCCAACGTCCTGACTTTC
CASSAGQGFSGANVLTF
>TRBV5-6|-|-|TRBJ2-2
TGTGCCAGCAGCTTGGTACTAGCCTCCGGGGAGCTGTTTTTT
CASSLVLASGELFF
>TRBV30|-|TRBD1|TRBJ1-1
TGTGCCTGGAGTGTAGGGACAGACACTGAAGCTTTCTTT
CAWSVGTDTEAFF
>TRBV5-1|-|-|TRBJ1-2
TGCGCCAGCAGCCCCTCCCCAGGGGCGAACTATGGCTACACCTTC
CASSPSPGANYGYTF
>TRBV20-1|-|-|TRBJ1-1
TGCAGTGCTAGTCCCCCTAACACTGAAGCTTTCTTT
CSASPPNTEAFF
>TRBV18|-|-|TRBJ1-2
TGTGCCAGCTCACCGGGCAGGGCTAACTATGGCTACACCTTC
CASSPGRANYGYTF
>TRBV6-2/TRBV6-3|-|-|TRBJ1-5
TGTGCCAGCAGCGACAGTATAGCATTGCCCCAGCATTTT
CASSDSIALPQHF
>TRBV11-3|once|TRBD1|TRBJ1-4
TGTGCCAGCAGCTTAGTGGACAGGGGAAATGAAAAACTGTTTTTT
CASSLVDRGNEKLFF
>TRBV15|-|TRBD1|TRBJ1-6
TGTGCCACCAGCGACCGGACAGGGGCTAGTAATTCACCCCTCCACTTT
CATSDRTGASNSPLHF
>TRBV28|-|-|TRBJ2-1
TGTGCCAGCGGGCCCTCCAGACAGGAGAGATACAATGAGCAGTTCTTC
CASGPSRQERYNEQFF